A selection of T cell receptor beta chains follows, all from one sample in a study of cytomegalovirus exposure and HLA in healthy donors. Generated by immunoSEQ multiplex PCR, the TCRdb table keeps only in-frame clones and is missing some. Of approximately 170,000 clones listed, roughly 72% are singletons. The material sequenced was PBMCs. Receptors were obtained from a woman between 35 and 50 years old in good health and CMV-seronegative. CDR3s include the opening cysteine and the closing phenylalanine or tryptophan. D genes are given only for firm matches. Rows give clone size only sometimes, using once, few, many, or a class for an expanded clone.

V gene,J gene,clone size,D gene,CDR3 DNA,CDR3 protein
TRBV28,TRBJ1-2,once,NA,TGTGCCAGCAGTTTGCGGGGGAGCTATGGCTACACCTTC,CASSLRGSYGYTF
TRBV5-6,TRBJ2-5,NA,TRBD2,TGTGCCAGCAGCTACTCTCTAGCGGGAGTCAGCGAGACCCAGTACTTC,CASSYSLAGVSETQYF
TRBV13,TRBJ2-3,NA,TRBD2,TGTGCCACCCGGACTAGCGGGAGGTGGAGCACAGATACGCAGTATTTT,CATRTSGRWSTDTQYF
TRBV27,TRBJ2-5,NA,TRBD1,TGTGCCAGCAGTCCGCGGACAGGGGGGGAGACCCAGTACTTC,CASSPRTGGETQYF
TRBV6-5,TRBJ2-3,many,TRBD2,TGTGCCAGCAGTTACTTTCCGGGACTAGCAGATACGCAGTATTTT,CASSYFPGLADTQYF
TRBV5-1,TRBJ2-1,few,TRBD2,TGCGCCAGCAGCTTGAGGACCGGGACTAGCGGGAGAATAGGTGAGCAGTTCTTC,CASSLRTGTSGRIGEQFF
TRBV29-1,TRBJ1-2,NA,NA,TGCAGCGGGGGGGAGACCGGCTATGGCTACACCTTC,CSGGETGYGYTF
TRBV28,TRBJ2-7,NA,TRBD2,TGTGCCAGCAGTCCAGGGAGCGGGAGGCGCTCCTACGAGCAGTACTTC,CASSPGSGRRSYEQYF
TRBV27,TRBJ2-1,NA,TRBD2,TGTGCCAGCAGTTCACCTGGTTTAGCGGGAAGCGAGCAGTTCTTC,CASSSPGLAGSEQFF
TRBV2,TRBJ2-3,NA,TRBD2,TGTGCCAGCAGTGTACTAGCGGACACAGATACGCAGTATTTT,CASSVLADTDTQYF
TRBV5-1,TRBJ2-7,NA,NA,TGCGCCAGCAGCTTGGGGGACCAAGGAGGGACCTACGAGCAGTACTTC,CASSLGDQGGTYEQYF
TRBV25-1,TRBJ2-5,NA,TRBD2,TGTGCCAGCTCTCTAGCGGGAGGGCAAGAGACCCAGTACTTC,CASSLAGGQETQYF
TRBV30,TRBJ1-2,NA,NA,TGTGCCTGGAGTACTTCCGGGACTGCGGCTTCTGGCTACACCTTC,CAWSTSGTAASGYTF
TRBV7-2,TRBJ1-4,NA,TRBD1,TGTGCCAGCAGCCCAACGACAGGGGATAATGAAAAACTGTTTTTT,CASSPTTGDNEKLFF
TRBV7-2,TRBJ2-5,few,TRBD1,TGTGCCAGCAGCTTCACAGGGGGAGAGACCCAGTACTTC,CASSFTGGETQYF
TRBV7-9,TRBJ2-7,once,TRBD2,TGTGCCAGCAGCTTCCCCAGGGGTACTAGCGGCTTCTACGAGCAGTACTTC,CASSFPRGTSGFYEQYF
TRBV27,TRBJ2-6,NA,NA,TGTGCCAGCAGTCCCCAGTTCTCTGGGGCCAACGTCCTGACTTTC,CASSPQFSGANVLTF
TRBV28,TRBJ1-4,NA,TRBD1,TGTGCCAGCAGTTCAGTGACAGGGGGCGTTGAAAAACTGTTTTTT,CASSSVTGGVEKLFF
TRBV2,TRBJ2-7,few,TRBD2,TGTGCCAGCAATTGGGTAGCGGGAGGCCGCTACGAGCAGTACTTC,CASNWVAGGRYEQYF
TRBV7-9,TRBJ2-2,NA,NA,TGTGCCAGCAGCTTACGTTTGGAGGGAAACACCGGGGAGCTGTTTTTT,CASSLRLEGNTGELFF
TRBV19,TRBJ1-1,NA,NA,TGTGCCAGTAGTATACTGGGTCGTGGGGGGAGAGTGAACACTGAAGCTTTCTTT,CASSILGRGGRVNTEAFF
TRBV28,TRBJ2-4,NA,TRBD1,TGTGCCAGCAGTTTGAAGGACAGGATTATTGGTCTTCAGTACTTC,CASSLKDRIIGLQYF
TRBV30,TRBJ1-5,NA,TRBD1,TGTGCCTGGAGCCAAGGACAGGGGGGTTTCAATCAGCCCCAGCATTTT,CAWSQGQGGFNQPQHF
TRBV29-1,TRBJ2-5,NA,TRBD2,TGCAGCGCCCTTAGCGGGAGCAAGACCCAGTACTTC,CSALSGSKTQYF
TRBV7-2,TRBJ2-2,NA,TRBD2,TGTGCCAGCAGTCAAGGGGGACTAGCGGGCCTCGGGGAGCTGTTTTTT,CASSQGGLAGLGELFF
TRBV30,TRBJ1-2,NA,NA,TGTGCCTGGACGACCCAAGGGACATTCTTCTATGGCTACACCTTC,CAWTTQGTFFYGYTF
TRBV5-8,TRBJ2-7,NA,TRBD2,TGTGCCAGCAGCTTCTGGGAGGGAGCGGGGGAGCAGTACTTC,CASSFWEGAGEQYF
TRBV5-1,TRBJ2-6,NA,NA,TGCGCCAGCAGCGCGTACGGGGGACAGCGCACTGGGGCCAACGTCCTGACTTTC,CASSAYGGQRTGANVLTF
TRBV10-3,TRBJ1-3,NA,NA,TGTGCCATCAGTGAACAGGAAAACTCTGGAAACACCATATATTTT,CAISEQENSGNTIYF
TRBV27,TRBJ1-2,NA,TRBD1,TGTGCCAGCAGAACACAGGGGGGCTATGGCTACACCTTC,CASRTQGGYGYTF
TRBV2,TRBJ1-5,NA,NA,TGTGCCAGCAGTGAAGTGGAGGAAGGCCAGCCCCAGCATTTT,CASSEVEEGQPQHF
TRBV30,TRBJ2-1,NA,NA,TGTGCCTGGAGTGTAGCCCATGAGCAGTTCTTC,CAWSVAHEQFF
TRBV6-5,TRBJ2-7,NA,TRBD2,TGTGCCAGCAGCCACGGGACTAGTGTATACGAGCAGTACTTC,CASSHGTSVYEQYF
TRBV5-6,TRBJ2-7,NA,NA,TGTGCCAGCAGCCCACGGACAGCTCGTCCCGTTGGGCAGTACTTC,CASSPRTARPVGQYF
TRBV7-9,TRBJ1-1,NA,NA,TGTGCCAGCAGCTTAAGCCACACTGAAGCTTTCTTT,CASSLSHTEAFF
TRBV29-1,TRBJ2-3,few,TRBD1,TGCAGCGTTGAAACAGGGGGGTTAGATACGCAGTATTTT,CSVETGGLDTQYF
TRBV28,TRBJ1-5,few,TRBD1,TGTGCCAGCAGCCGACAGGGGGCTCTATCTTATAGCAATCAGCCCCAGCATTTT,CASSRQGALSYSNQPQHF
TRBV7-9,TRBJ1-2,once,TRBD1,TGTGCCAGCAGCCTCGGGACAGGGGGGGATAACTATGGCTACACCTTC,CASSLGTGGDNYGYTF
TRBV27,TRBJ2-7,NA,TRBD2,TGTGCCAGCCAAAGATCCGGGACTAGCGGGAGTAGGCTCCCCTACGAGCAGTACTTC,CASQRSGTSGSRLPYEQYF
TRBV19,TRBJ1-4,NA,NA,TGTGCCAGTAGTACCCAGGGACTTAATGAAAAACTGTTTTTT,CASSTQGLNEKLFF
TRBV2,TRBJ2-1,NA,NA,TGTGCCAGCAGAGGGGCGGCGGGGGCGCCGAATGAGCAGTTCTTC,CASRGAAGAPNEQFF
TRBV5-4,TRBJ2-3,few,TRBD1,TGTGCCAGCAGCCTTGAGACAGGGAGAAGAGATACGCAGTATTTT,CASSLETGRRDTQYF
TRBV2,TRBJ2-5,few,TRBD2,TGTGCCAGCAGGGACCTAGCGGGAGTGGAGACCCAGTACTTC,CASRDLAGVETQYF
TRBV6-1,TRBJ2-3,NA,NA,TGTGCCAGCAGTGGCGAGCGGAGTTACTACACAGATACGCAGTATTTT,CASSGERSYYTDTQYF
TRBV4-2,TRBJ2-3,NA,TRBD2,TGTGCCAGCAGCCAAGGACTAGCGGGAGGAACAGATACGCAGTATTTT,CASSQGLAGGTDTQYF
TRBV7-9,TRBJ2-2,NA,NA,TGTGCCAGCAGCTTCAGCGCAGGGGAGCTGTTTTTT,CASSFSAGELFF
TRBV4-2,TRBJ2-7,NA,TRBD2,TGTGCCAGCAGCCAACCAGCGGGAGCCGCCTACGAGCAGTACTTC,CASSQPAGAAYEQYF
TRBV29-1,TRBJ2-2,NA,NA,TGCAGCGTTGGAGGGGGGGACACCGGGGAGCTGTTTTTT,CSVGGGDTGELFF